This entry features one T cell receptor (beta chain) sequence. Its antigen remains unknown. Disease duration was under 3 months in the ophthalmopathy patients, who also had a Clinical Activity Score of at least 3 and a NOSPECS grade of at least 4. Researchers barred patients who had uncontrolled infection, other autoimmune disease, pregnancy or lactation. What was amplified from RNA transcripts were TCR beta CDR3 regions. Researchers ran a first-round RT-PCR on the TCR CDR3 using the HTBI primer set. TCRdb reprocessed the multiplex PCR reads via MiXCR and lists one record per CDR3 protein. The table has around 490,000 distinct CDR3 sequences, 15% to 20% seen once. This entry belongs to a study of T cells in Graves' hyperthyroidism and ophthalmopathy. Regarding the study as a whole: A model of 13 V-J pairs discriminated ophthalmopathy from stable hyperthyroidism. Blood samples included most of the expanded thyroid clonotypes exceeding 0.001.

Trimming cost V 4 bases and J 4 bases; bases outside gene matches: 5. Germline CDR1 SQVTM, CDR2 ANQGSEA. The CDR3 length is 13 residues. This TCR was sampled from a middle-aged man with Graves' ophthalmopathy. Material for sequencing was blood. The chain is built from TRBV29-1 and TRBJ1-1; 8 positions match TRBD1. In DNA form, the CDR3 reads TGCAGCGTTGCCCCAGGGGGCGGCACTGAAGCTTTCTTT. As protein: CSVAPGGGTEAFF.